This TCR beta chain was recorded in a study of blood T cell repertoires in COVID-19. The wider study: The United States, Italy and Spain were the sources of the acute and convalescent COVID-19 samples. The analysed material was cDNA or gDNA that came from T cells, B-cell-depleted T cells, or PBMCs.

Source study methods: Scientists estimated how many nucleated cells there were by amplifying reference gene primers. Generated by immunoSEQ multiplex PCR, the TCRdb table keeps only in-frame clones and is missing some. V, J and clone size reflect that table, while D and trimming were determined from the DNA. The sample lists some 120,000 clones, almost 85% occurring once. Trimming took 3 bases from V and 5 from J, leaving 13 bases between them. Germline values: CDR1 KGHDR, CDR2 SFDVKD. The CDR3 covers 15 residues. This rearrangement joins TRBV24-1 to TRBJ2-1, with D possibly being TRBD2 (6 bases). This receptor was identified in a woman in her twenties or thirties who had recovered from COVID-19. The material sequenced was peripheral blood. The CDR3 nucleotides are TGTGCCACCAGTGATACGGGAGCCATCAACAATGAGCAGTTCTTC. It encodes CATSDTGAINNEQFF.